The clone carrying this TCR beta chain showed up just once. Its antigen is not known. This sequence may be a read error, since a much larger clone differs from it by one base. The data were taken from a study of CD8+CD57+ T cells in acquired aplastic anemia. About the research overall: DNA per sorted CD4+ or CD8+ sample ranged roughly 0.17 to 27.4 ug, averaging 3.2 ug. Study observations and caveats: Common to patients and controls were twenty-nine CD8+ CDR3 sequences. No significant difference in CD8+ Simpson's diversity was found between patients and controls.

CDR3 and TCR beta VDJ profiling relied on a genomic DNA template. TCRdb re-called the reads through MiXCR, storing one row per CDR3 protein. This table holds about 270,000 distinct CDR3 sequences, 55% to 65% found once. CDR1 is LGHNA and CDR2 is YNFKEQ in the germline V gene. The CDR3 totals 16 residues. The material sequenced was sorted CD4+, CD8+, or CD8+CD57+ T cells (not recorded which) from PBMCs. The receptor comes from a human donor with severe aplastic anemia or a healthy control (not recorded which). V gene TRBV4-2 combines with J gene TRBJ2-3; 13 nucleotides match TRBD2. CDR3 nucleotides: TGTGCCAGCAGCTCTCAGACTAGCGGGGGGTCAGATATGCAGTATTTT. Its translation is CASSSQTSGGSDMQYF.